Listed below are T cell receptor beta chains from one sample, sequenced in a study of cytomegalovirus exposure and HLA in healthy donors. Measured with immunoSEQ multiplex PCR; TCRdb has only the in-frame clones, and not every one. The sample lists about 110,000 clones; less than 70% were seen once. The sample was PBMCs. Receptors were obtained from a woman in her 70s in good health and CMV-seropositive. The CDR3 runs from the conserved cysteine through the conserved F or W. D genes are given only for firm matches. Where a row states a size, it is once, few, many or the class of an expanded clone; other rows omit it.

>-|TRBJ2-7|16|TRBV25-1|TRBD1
CASSEYIGTGGGEQYF
TGTGCCAGCAGTGAATACATAGGGACAGGGGGCGGCGAGCAGTACTTC
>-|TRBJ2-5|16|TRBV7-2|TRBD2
CASSLGGGTGWGTQYF
TGTGCCAGCAGCTTAGGGGGGGGGACCGGGTGGGGGACCCAGTACTTC
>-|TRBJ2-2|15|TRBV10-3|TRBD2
CAISGPAGATGELFF
TGTGCCATCAGTGGACCAGCGGGGGCCACCGGGGAGCTGTTTTTT
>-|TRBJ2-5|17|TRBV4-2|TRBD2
CASSQDIGLAGQETQYF
TGTGCCAGCAGCCAAGATATTGGACTAGCGGGACAAGAGACCCAGTACTTC
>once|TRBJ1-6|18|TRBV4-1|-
CASSQEGGDFVNNSPLHF
TGCGCCAGCAGCCAAGAGGGTGGGGACTTCGTCAATAATTCACCCCTCCACTTT
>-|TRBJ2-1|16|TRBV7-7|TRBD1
CASSLDGTASYNEQFF
TGTGCCAGCAGCTTAGATGGGACAGCATCCTACAATGAGCAGTTCTTC
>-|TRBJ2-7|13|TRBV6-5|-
CASSGTRAGEQYF
TGTGCCAGCAGCGGAACCAGGGCAGGGGAGCAGTACTTC
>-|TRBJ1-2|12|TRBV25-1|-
CASMAAGYGYTF
TGTGCCAGCATGGCGGCCGGTTATGGCTACACCTTC
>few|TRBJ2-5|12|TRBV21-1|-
CASSNKAETQYF
TGTGCCAGCAGCAACAAAGCAGAGACCCAGTACTTC
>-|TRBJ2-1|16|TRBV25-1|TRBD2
CASSATSGGASNEQFF
TGTGCCAGCAGTGCGACTAGCGGGGGGGCATCGAATGAGCAGTTCTTC
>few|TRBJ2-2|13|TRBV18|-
CASSPQGSGELFF
TGTGCCAGCTCCCCCCAGGGGAGCGGGGAGCTGTTTTTT
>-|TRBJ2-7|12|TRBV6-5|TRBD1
CATSTGEYEQYF
TGTGCCACCTCGACAGGGGAATACGAGCAGTACTTC
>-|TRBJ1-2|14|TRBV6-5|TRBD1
CASRPGTGNYGYTF
TGTGCCAGCAGACCCGGGACAGGGAACTATGGCTACACCTTC
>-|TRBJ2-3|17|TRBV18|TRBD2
CASSPITSGGAGDTQYF
TGTGCCAGCTCACCGATAACTAGCGGGGGGGCTGGAGATACGCAGTATTTT
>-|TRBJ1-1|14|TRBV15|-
CATSDRVANTEAFF
TGTGCCACCAGCGACCGGGTTGCGAACACTGAAGCTTTCTTT
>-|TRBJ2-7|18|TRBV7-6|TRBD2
CASSPLPGRGANSYEQYF
TGTGCCAGCAGCCCTCTCCCAGGGCGGGGGGCCAATTCCTACGAGCAGTACTTC
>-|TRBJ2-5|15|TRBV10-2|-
CASSDEQGFLETQYF
TGCGCCAGCAGTGACGAACAGGGCTTTCTAGAGACCCAGTACTTC
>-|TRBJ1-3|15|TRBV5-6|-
CASSPYRVSGNTIYF
TGTGCCAGCAGCCCCTACAGGGTCTCTGGAAACACCATATATTTT